These 21 T cell receptor beta chains came from one sample sequenced in a study of patients and donors after allogeneic stem cell transplantation. One entry per CDR3 protein, called by TCRdb with MiXCR from the RT-PCR reads. The sample shows 800,000 to 1,000,000 distinct CDR3 sequences, more than 15% of them seen only once. Specimen: blood, either unsorted or a sorted T cell fraction (not recorded which). The source of these receptors is a human donor who was either an allogeneic HSCT recipient or a stem cell or donor lymphocyte infusion donor (not recorded which). It is not recorded whose cells these are; they may come from a transplant donor.

The chain combines TRBV4-3 with TRBJ2-2; D gene uncertain. The CDR3 contains 15 residues. Per germline, CDR1 LGHNA and CDR2 YSLEER. Trimming removed 2 bases from V and 1 base from J, with 8 bases in between. The CDR3 loop reads CASSQLAQNTGELFF. CDR3 in DNA: TGCGCCAGCAGCCAATTGGCCCAGAACACCGGGGAGCTGTTTTTT.

The chain links TRBV10-3 to TRBJ2-4; TRBD1 might be the D (6 bases). The germline V gene encodes CDR1 ENHRY and CDR2 SYGVKD. V lost 2 bases, J lost 3 bases, and 11 bases lay in between. CDR3 length: 15 amino acids. CDR3: CAISEGGAVKNIQYF. For the CDR3, the DNA is TGTGCCATCAGTGAGGGGGGCGCGGTCAAAAACATTCAGTACTTC.

The table lists this clonotype with a few counts. V and J are TRBV25-1 and TRBJ2-1; 9 bases are shared with TRBD2. With V trimmed by 0 bases and J by 10 bases, 13 bases remained unmatched. CDR3 length equals 17 residues. Germline V lookup: CDR1 MGHDK, CDR2 SYGVNS. CDR3: CASSEYKRTSVSGEQFF. The CDR3 nucleotides read TGTGCCAGCAGTGAATATAAGCGGACTAGCGTGTCTGGAGAGCAGTTCTTC.

With regard to this clonotype: The junction departs from germline at one end; a sequencing error may be responsible. The V and J genes are TRBV2 and TRBJ2-6; D not certain. The CDR3 loop spans 15 amino acids. Germline V gives CDR1 SNHLY, CDR2 FYNNEI. This chain's CDR3 is CACSVLGSGANVLTF. The CDR3, as DNA: TGTGCCTGCAGTGTTCTAGGCTCTGGGGCCAACGTCCTGACTTTC. Looking up the rest from reference TRBV2 and TRBJ2-6 gives the full variable domain: EPEVTQTPSHQVTQMGQEVILRCVPISNHLYFYWYRQILGQKVEFLVSFYNNEISEKSEIFDDQFSVERPDGSNFTLKIRSTKLEDSAMYFCACSVLGSGANVLTFGAGSRLTVL.

The gene calls are TRBV6-5 and TRBJ2-1; 8 bases match TRBD2. J gave up 10 bases and V 0 bases, and 5 bases lay outside the gene matches. The germline gives CDR1 MNHEY, CDR2 SVGAGI. The CDR3 extends over 14 amino acids. The CDR3 DNA reads TGTGCCAGCAGTTACTCAGCCCTAGCGGGCGAGCAGTTCTTC. This encodes CASSYSALAGEQFF.

This clonotype appeared a few times. The rearrangement joins TRBV6-5 to TRBJ2-5, with D unclear. V was cut by 9 bases and J by 4 bases, with 9 bases left in between. CDR1 and CDR2 (germline): MNHEY, SVGAGI. The CDR3 length is 11 residues. The CDR3 DNA is TGTGCCAGTACTAATCTAGAGACCCAGTACTTC. Translating it yields CASTNLETQYF.

This clonotype was seen a few times. The chain recombines TRBV29-1 with TRBJ1-1, with TRBD1 matching 7 bases. The CDR3 totals 14 residues. Germline V gives CDR1 SQVTM, CDR2 ANQGSEA. V lost 1 base and J lost 5; bases outside the gene matches: 7. The CDR3 loop is CSVEVGRGPTEAFF. CDR3 nucleotide sequence: TGCAGCGTTGAAGTGGGTAGGGGGCCTACTGAAGCTTTCTTT.

The chain combines TRBV7-8 with TRBJ1-5; D gene uncertain. V shed 2 bases and J shed 6 bases, with 14 bases lying between them. The V gene's germline CDR1 is SGHVS and CDR2 FQNEAQ. CDR3 length equals 15 residues. This CDR3 reads CASSLNLREGQPQHF. The CDR3 nucleotides read TGTGCCAGCAGCTTAAATTTGAGGGAGGGTCAGCCCCAGCATTTT.

In this sample, this clonotype turned up a few times. This may be a read error, as it is one base from a much larger clone. The chain uses TRBV20-1 and TRBJ2-1, with 13 bases fitting TRBD2. Germline V gene data show CDR1 as DFQATT and CDR2 as SNEGSKA (reference sequence). V lost 5 bases and J lost 5; bases outside the gene matches: 6. The CDR3 has 15 amino acids. The CDR3 DNA is TGCAGTGCTGCCGGGACTAGCGGGACCCACAATGAGCAGTTCTTC. Translating it yields CSAAGTSGTHNEQFF.

The V call is TRBV20-1, the J call TRBJ2-5; TRBD2 agrees at 9 bases. V was pared by 4 bases and J by 2 bases, with 8 bases of the junction left unmatched. The germline V gene encodes CDR1 DFQATT and CDR2 SNEGSKA (reference sequence). The CDR3 covers 15 residues. This CDR3 is CSAMAGGPGQETQYF. For the CDR3, the DNA is TGCAGTGCTATGGCGGGAGGGCCAGGGCAAGAGACCCAGTACTTC.

This clonotype was observed a few times. The V gene is TRBV6-1, the J gene TRBJ1-4; TRBD1 agrees at 8 bases. CDR3 size: 14 residues. Trimming removed 3 bases from V and 6 bases from J; junction bases left unmatched: 3. Germline V lookup: CDR1 MNHNS, CDR2 SASEGT. The chain's CDR3 is CASSDRQGHEKLFF. The CDR3, as DNA: TGTGCCAGCAGTGACCGACAGGGGCATGAAAAACTGTTTTTT.

The chain joins TRBV20-1 to TRBJ2-2, with D tentatively TRBD1 (6 bases). Germline CDR1 reads DFQATT; CDR2 reads SNEGSKA (reference sequence). The V and J ends lost 4 bases and 2 bases respectively, with 11 bases between them. The CDR3 spans 14 residues. The CDR3, as DNA: TGCAGTGCTACGAGGACAGTCAACACCGGGGAGCTGTTTTTT. The encoded protein is CSATRTVNTGELFF.

This clonotype was recorded only once. The chain employs TRBV2 and TRBJ1-1; no firm D call. Trimming took off 2 bases at V and 4 bases at J, with 11 bases between the two ends. Germline values: CDR1 SNHLY, CDR2 FYNNEI. This CDR3 contains 14 residues. The CDR3 region is CASSESGPGTEAFF. The CDR3 DNA is TGTGCCAGCAGTGAAAGTGGGCCGGGCACTGAAGCTTTCTTT.

This clonotype was counted only a few times. This chain links TRBV6-1 with TRBJ2-1, with 10 bases fitting TRBD2. The CDR3 covers 13 residues. V lost 7 bases to trimming and J lost 8 bases; unmatched junction nucleotides: 5. Germline CDR1 is MNHNS and CDR2 is SASEGT. CDR3 in amino acids: CASTSGTSDEQFF. CDR3 DNA sequence: TGTGCCAGCACTTCCGGGACTAGCGATGAGCAGTTCTTC.

In its sample, this clonotype was seen a few times. The chain links TRBV28 to TRBJ1-2, with TRBD1 matching over 10 bases. Germline values: CDR1 MDHEN, CDR2 SYDVKM. This CDR3 contains 15 residues. V shed 4 bases, J shed 4 bases, and the junction held 6 bases outside the gene matches. CDR3 coding DNA: TGTGCCAGCAGTTCAAACCGGGACAGGGGCTATGGCTACACCTTC. The encoded protein is CASSSNRDRGYGYTF.

The J gene is TRBJ2-7, the V gene TRBV5-1; 7 nucleotides agree with TRBD1. Germline CDR1 and CDR2: SGHRS and YFSETQ. Losses at the gene ends were 0 bases for V and 3 bases for J; bases not matched to a gene: 12. The CDR3 loop spans 17 amino acids. CDR3 region: CASSLGRFRDSSYEQYF. CDR3 bases: TGCGCCAGCAGCTTGGGCCGCTTTAGGGACAGCAGCTACGAGCAGTACTTC.

The chain uses TRBV30 and TRBJ1-2; D perhaps matches TRBD1 (6 bases). Germline V gene data show CDR1 as GTSNPN and CDR2 as SVGIG (reference sequence). The CDR3 has 14 residues. V dropped 3 bases and J dropped 4 bases, with 15 bases sitting between them. The CDR3 region has the DNA TGTGCCTGGAGGGGGAGGGGGGTTAGCTATGGCTACACCTTC. As protein: CAWRGRGVSYGYTF. The variable domain in full, completed from reference TRBV30 and TRBJ1-2, reads SQTIHQWPATLVQPVGSPLSLECTVEGTSNPNLYWYRQAAGRGLQLLFYSVGIGQISSEVPQNLSASRPQDRQFILSSKKLLLSDSGFYLCAWRGRGVSYGYTFGSGTRLTVV.

A few counts support this clonotype. The V call is TRBV25-1, the J call TRBJ1-5; unclear D gene. Deletions cut 3 bases from V and 0 bases from J, with 12 bases between. CDR3 length: 16 amino acids. Germline-derived CDR1 and CDR2 are MGHDK and SYGVNS. The CDR3 bases are TGTGCCAGCAGTGAGCAGTCCCCATATAGCAATCAGCCCCAGCATTTT. As protein: CASSEQSPYSNQPQHF.

The rearrangement joins TRBV6-1 to TRBJ2-7, with 10 bases identical to TRBD1. CDR3 length equals 15 residues. Germline V gives CDR1 MNHNS, CDR2 SASEGT. V dropped 3 bases and J dropped 4; count of bases not matched to a gene: 6. The chain's CDR3 is CASSEVTGGEYEQYF. The CDR3 coding sequence is TGTGCCAGCAGTGAGGTGACAGGGGGCGAATACGAGCAGTACTTC.

This chain joins TRBV27 and TRBJ2-7, with D unclear. The V gene lost 6 bases and the J gene lost 0 bases, with 9 bases spanning the gap. The CDR3 length is 13 residues. Germline values: CDR1 MNHEY, CDR2 SMNVEV (reference sequence). The CDR3 DNA sequence: TGTGCCAGCAGCTTAAAGGCCTCCTACGAGCAGTACTTC. It translates to CASSLKASYEQYF.

This chain joins TRBV7-9 and TRBJ2-5; D tentatively reads TRBD1 or TRBD2 (5 bases each). CDR3 size: 17 residues. Deletions cut 5 bases from V and 2 bases from J, with 21 bases between. Germline CDR1 is SEHNR and CDR2 is FQNEAQ (reference sequence). In DNA form, the CDR3 reads TGTGCCAGCAGCAGACTGGCTAGAATCGGGGCACAAGAGACCCAGTACTTC. As protein: CASSRLARIGAQETQYF.